The subject of this entry is one T cell receptor beta chain. These data belong to a study of CD8 T cells in Susac syndrome. Study-wide context: Patients with Susac syndrome were therapy-naive, on corticosteroids, or on intravenous immunoglobulin alone at the time that blood was drawn.

This CDR3 spans 14 amino acids. V lost 3 bases, J lost 0 bases, and 6 bases lay in between. Germline CDR1 and CDR2: KGHSH and LQKENI. The authors reverse transcribed roughly 0.5 to 1 ug RNA with random hexamers. Amplification of TCR beta CDR3 was carried out by immunoSEQ multiplex PCR, which covered 54 Vbeta and 13 Jbeta segments. TCRdb analysed the immunoSEQ multiplex PCR reads with MiXCR anew, one entry per CDR3 protein. The table records about 150,000 distinct CDR3 sequences, 90% to 97% of them present only once. The origin of this receptor is a human donor with Susac syndrome. This rearrangement joins TRBV18 to TRBJ2-4; D might be TRBD2 (5 bases). What was sequenced was CD4+ T cells from PBMCs. In DNA form, the CDR3 reads TGTGCCAGCTCACCCGGACTAGCCAAAAACATTCAGTACTTC. Its translation is CASSPGLAKNIQYF.